The T cell receptor (beta chain) under discussion was sequenced for a study of patients and donors after allogeneic stem cell transplantation. The CDR3 loop spans 16 amino acids. With 4 bases clipped from V and 4 bases from J, the junction kept 13 bases outside the gene matches. CDR1 and CDR2 from the germline V gene are SGHRS and YFSETQ. TCRdb redid the calling of the RT-PCR reads with MiXCR, one entry per CDR3 protein. The sample has approximately 150,000 distinct CDR3 sequences, about 36% seen once. The chain carries TRBV5-1 and TRBJ1-2, with 7 bases matching TRBD1. This TCR was recovered from a human donor who was either an allogeneic HSCT recipient or a stem cell or donor lymphocyte infusion donor (not recorded which). It is not recorded whose cells these are; they may come from a transplant donor. Sequencing was performed on blood, either unsorted or a sorted T cell fraction (not recorded which). The DNA for the CDR3 is TGCGCCAGCAGCCTAGAATTGACAGGGTCGGGCTATGGCTACACCTTC. This codes for CASSLELTGSGYGYTF.